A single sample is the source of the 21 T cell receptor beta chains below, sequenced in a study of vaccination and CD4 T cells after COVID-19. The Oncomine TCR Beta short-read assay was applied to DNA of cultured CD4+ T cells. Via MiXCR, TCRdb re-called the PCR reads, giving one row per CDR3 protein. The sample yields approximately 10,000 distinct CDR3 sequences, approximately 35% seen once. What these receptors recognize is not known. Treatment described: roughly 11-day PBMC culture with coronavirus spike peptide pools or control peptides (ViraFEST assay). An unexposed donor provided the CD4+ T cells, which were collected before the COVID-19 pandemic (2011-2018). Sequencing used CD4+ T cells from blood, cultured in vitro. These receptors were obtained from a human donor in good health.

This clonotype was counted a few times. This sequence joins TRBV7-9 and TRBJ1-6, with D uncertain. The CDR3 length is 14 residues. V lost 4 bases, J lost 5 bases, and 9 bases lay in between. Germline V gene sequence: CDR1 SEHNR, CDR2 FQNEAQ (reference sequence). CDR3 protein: CASSWRQNNSPLHF. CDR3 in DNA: TGTGCCAGCAGCTGGCGGCAGAATAATTCACCCCTCCACTTT.

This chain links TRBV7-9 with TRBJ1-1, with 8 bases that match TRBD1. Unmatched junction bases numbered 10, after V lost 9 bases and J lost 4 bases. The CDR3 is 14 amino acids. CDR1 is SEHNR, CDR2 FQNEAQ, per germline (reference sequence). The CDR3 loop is CASRSTGAATEAFF. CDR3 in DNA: TGTGCCAGTCGTTCGACAGGGGCAGCCACTGAAGCTTTCTTT.

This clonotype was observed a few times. The CDR3 sequence: CASSPGASYGYTF. The CDR3 DNA is TGTGCCAGCAGCCCGGGGGCGTCCTATGGCTACACCTTC. This rearrangement joins TRBV12-3 or TRBV12-4 to TRBJ1-2; the D gene is possibly TRBD1 (6 bases). The V end was cut by 6 bases, the J end by 4 bases, with 12 bases between. The CDR3 sequence is 13 residues long.

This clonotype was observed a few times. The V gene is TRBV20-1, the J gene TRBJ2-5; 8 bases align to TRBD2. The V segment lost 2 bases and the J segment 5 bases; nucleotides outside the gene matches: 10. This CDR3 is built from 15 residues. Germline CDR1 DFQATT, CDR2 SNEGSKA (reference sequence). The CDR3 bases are TGCAGTGCTAGAAATAGCGGGGCTGCCCGGGAGACCCAGTACTTC. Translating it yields CSARNSGAARETQYF.

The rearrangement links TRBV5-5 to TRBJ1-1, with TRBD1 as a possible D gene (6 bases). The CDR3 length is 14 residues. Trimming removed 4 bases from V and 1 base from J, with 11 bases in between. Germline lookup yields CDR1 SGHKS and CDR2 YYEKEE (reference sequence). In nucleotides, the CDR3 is TGTGCCAGCAGCACCCAACAGGGGAACACTGAAGCTTTCTTT. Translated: CASSTQQGNTEAFF.

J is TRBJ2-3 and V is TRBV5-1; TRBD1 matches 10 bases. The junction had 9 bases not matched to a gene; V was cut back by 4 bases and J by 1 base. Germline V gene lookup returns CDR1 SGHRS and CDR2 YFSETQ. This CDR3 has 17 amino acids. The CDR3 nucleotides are TGCGCCAGCAGCCCGTTACCCGGGACAGGGGGCACAGATACGCAGTATTTT. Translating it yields CASSPLPGTGGTDTQYF.

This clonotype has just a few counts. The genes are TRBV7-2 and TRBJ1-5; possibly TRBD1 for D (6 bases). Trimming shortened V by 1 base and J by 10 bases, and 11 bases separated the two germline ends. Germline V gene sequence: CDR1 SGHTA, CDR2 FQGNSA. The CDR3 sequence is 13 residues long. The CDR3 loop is CASSLDGGSPQHF. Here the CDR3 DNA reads TGTGCCAGCAGCTTAGATGGGGGCTCCCCCCAGCATTTT.

The chain's CDR3 is CASSESERVTGELFF. CDR3 nucleotides: TGTGCCAGTAGTGAGTCGGAGCGGGTCACCGGGGAGCTGTTTTTT. J is TRBJ2-2 and V is TRBV19, with D perhaps matching TRBD2 (6 bases). Germline V gives CDR1 LNHDA, CDR2 SQIVND (reference sequence). The CDR3 is 15 residues long. Trimming stripped 5 bases from V and 4 bases from J, with 14 bases between.

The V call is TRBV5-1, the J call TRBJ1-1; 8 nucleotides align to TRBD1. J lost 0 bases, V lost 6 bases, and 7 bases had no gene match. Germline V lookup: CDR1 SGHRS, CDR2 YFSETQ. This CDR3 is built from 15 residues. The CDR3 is CASTPGGALNTEAFF. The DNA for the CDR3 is TGCGCCAGCACGCCAGGGGGCGCGCTGAACACTGAAGCTTTCTTT.

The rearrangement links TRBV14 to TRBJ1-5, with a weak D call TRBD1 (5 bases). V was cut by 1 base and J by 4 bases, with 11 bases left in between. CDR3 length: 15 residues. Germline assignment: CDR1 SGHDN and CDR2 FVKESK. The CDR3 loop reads CASSQVHGGNQPQHF. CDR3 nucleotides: TGTGCCAGCAGCCAAGTCCACGGGGGAAATCAGCCCCAGCATTTT.

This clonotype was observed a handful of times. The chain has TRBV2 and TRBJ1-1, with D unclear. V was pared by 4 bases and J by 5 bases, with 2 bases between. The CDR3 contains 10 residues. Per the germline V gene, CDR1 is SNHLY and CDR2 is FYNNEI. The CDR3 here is CASSVTEAFF. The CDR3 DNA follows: TGTGCCAGCAGTGTAACTGAAGCTTTCTTT.

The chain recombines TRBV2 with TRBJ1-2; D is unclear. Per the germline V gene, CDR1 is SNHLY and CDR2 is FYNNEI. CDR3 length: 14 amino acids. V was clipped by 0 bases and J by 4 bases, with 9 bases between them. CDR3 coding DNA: TGTGCCAGCAGTGAAGCGACGACGCCCTATGGCTACACCTTC. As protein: CASSEATTPYGYTF. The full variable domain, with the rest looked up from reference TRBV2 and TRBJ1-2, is EPEVTQTPSHQVTQMGQEVILRCVPISNHLYFYWYRQILGQKVEFLVSFYNNEISEKSEIFDDQFSVERPDGSNFTLKIRSTKLEDSAMYFCASSEATTPYGYTFGSGTRLTVV.

The CDR3 loop is CSVDIPFTEAFF. CDR3 coding DNA: TGCAGCGTTGATATTCCGTTCACTGAAGCTTTCTTT. The rearrangement joins TRBV29-1 to TRBJ1-1; D uncertain. The CDR3 consists of 12 residues. Trimming took off 3 bases at V and 4 bases at J, with 9 bases between the two ends. Per the germline V gene, CDR1 is SQVTM and CDR2 is ANQGSEA.

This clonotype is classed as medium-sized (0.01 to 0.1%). As DNA, the CDR3 is TGCGCCAGCAGCTTCAGGGGCAATTCACCCCTCCACTTT. Amino acid sequence: CASSFRGNSPLHF. The chain couples TRBV5-1 to TRBJ1-6, with D maybe TRBD1 (6 bases). Germline CDR1 SGHRS, CDR2 YFSETQ. The V end lost 2 bases, the J end lost 7 bases, and 7 bases lay between the germline ends. CDR3 length: 13 amino acids. Filled out from reference TRBV5-1 and TRBJ1-6, the complete variable domain reads KAGVTQTPRYLIKTRGQQVTLSCSPISGHRSVSWYQQTPGQGLQFLFEYFSETQRNKGNFPGRFSGRQFSNSRSEMNVSTLELGDSALYLCASSFRGNSPLHFGNGTRLTVT.

This CDR3 is CASSVTTLDSRVFF. CDR3 DNA: TGTGCCAGCAGCGTGACGACCCTGGACAGTAGAGTTTTCTTC. The chain couples TRBV9 to TRBJ2-1, with D tentatively TRBD1 (6 bases). Trimming stripped 2 bases from V and 16 bases from J, with 22 bases between. The CDR3 spans 14 residues. Germline lookup yields CDR1 SGDLS and CDR2 YYNGEE.

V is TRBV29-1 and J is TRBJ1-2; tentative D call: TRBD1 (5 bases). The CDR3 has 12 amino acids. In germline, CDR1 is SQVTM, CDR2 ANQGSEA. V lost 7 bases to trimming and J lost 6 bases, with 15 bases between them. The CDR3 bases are TGCAGCGCCTCGGAGGGAGGGGATGGCTACACCTTC. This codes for CSASEGGDGYTF.

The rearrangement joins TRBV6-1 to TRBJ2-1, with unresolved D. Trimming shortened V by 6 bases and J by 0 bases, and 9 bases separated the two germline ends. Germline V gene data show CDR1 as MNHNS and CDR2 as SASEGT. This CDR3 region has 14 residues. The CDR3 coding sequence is TGTGCCAGCAGGCGCCCGAGCTCCTACAATGAGCAGTTCTTC. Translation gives CASRRPSSYNEQFF.

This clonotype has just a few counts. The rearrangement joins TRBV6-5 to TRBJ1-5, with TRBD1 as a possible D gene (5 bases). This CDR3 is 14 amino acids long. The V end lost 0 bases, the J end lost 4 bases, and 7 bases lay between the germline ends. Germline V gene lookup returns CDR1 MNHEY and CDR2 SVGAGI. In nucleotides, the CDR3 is TGTGCCAGCAGTTACTCGGACACTAATCAGCCCCAGCATTTT. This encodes CASSYSDTNQPQHF.

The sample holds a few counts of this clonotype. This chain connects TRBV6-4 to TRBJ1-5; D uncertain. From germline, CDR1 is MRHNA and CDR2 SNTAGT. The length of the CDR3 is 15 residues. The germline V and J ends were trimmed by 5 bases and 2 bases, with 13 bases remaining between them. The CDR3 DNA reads TGTGCCAGCAGTCCCGGACCGGACGGCAATCAGCCCCAGCATTTT. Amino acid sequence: CASSPGPDGNQPQHF.

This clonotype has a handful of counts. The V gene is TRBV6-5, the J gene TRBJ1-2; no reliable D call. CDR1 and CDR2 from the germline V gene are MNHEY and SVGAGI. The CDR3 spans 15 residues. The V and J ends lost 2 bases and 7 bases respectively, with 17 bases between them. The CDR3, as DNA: TGTGCCAGCAGTTACAACGGGGATTTCTTCGGTGGCTACACCTTC. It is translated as CASSYNGDFFGGYTF.

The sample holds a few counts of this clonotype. In nucleotides, the CDR3 is TGTGCCAGCAGCTTTGGGAACACCGGGGAGCTGTTTTTT. It is translated as CASSFGNTGELFF. The chain joins TRBV6-1 to TRBJ2-2, with D hard to call. This CDR3 comprises 13 residues. The germline gives CDR1 MNHNS, CDR2 SASEGT. V lost 6 bases and J lost 1, with 6 bases in between.